Reported below is one TCR beta chain. Here immunoSEQ multiplex PCR was the method, and the copy in TCRdb shows in-frame clones only, minus some. The data contain a few hundred thousand clones, about 87% of them singletons. This entry is derived from a study of Ad26.COV2.S vaccination and SARS-CoV-2 variants. Study-wide context: Intramuscularly, Ad26.COV2.S was given either once or twice, 56 days apart.

The treatment: around 19 received Ad26.COV2.S at low or high dose, single or two shots; 5 received placebo; per-sample allocation not given. The samples were gathered on day 63 after the first injection of vaccine or placebo. The sequencing used peripheral blood, collected in a trial of Ad26.COV2.S vaccine versus placebo. The TCR originated in a person aged 18-60 years who received the Ad26.COV2.S COVID-19 vaccine or a placebo.

The CDR3 coding sequence is TGCAGCGTATTGACAGGGAACGAAAAGACCCAGTACTTC. Translation: CSVLTGNEKTQYF. The V call is TRBV29-1, the J call TRBJ2-5, with TRBD1 matching 7 bases. CDR1 is SQVTM, CDR2 ANQGSEA, per germline. V lost 6 bases to trimming and J lost 6 bases; unmatched junction nucleotides: 10. The CDR3 consists of 13 residues.